Each of the 18 T cell receptor beta chains below was sequenced from the same sample in a study of regulatory T cells in long-lasting Graves disease. Library construction for TCR beta used iRepertoire HTBI primers and Arm-PCR of CDR3 regions. TCRdb processed the multiplex PCR reads anew with MiXCR; each CDR3 protein has one entry. Of just over 600,000 distinct CDR3 sequences in the sample, under 20% were seen once. Specified time point: newly diagnosed GD, antithyroid drugs for less than 3 months. Following extraction of RNA from PBMCs, that RNA was used to make the TCR library. This sample was also put to use in a study of T cells in Graves' hyperthyroidism and ophthalmopathy.

The material was peripheral blood mononuclear cells (PBMCs), obtained at new diagnosis, from a patient treated with antithyroid drugs. Source of these receptors: a woman in her 30s with Graves disease.

This clonotype was observed many times. Written as DNA, the CDR3 is TGTGCCAGCCGGACAGGCTTAGCCTACGAGCAGTACTTC. Its protein product is CASRTGLAYEQYF. V and J are TRBV28 and TRBJ2-7, with TRBD1 matching 7 bases. CDR1 MDHEN and CDR2 SYDVKM come from the germline V gene. There are 13 residues in the CDR3. V lost 8 bases to trimming and J lost 2 bases; unmatched junction nucleotides: 6.

The chain uses TRBV9 and TRBJ1-3; weak D call: TRBD1 (6 bases). The CDR3 spans 15 residues. The V gene's germline CDR1 is SGDLS and CDR2 YYNGEE. Trimming shortened V by 4 bases and J by 7 bases, and 18 bases separated the two germline ends. The CDR3 DNA sequence: TGTGCCAGCAGCTTCTCAGGGACACTGGAGAACACCATATATTTT. It encodes CASSFSGTLENTIYF.

There are many counts of this clonotype. This chain links TRBV5-6 with TRBJ2-7; 7 bases map to TRBD1. The CDR3 has 14 residues. Germline CDR1 SGHDT, CDR2 YYEEEE. Unmatched junction bases numbered 8, after V lost 5 bases and J lost 3 bases. CDR3 loop: CASRRQGEDYEQYF. DNA of the CDR3: TGTGCCAGCAGGAGACAGGGCGAGGACTACGAGCAGTACTTC.

The chain recombines TRBV4-1 with TRBJ2-7, with D perhaps TRBD2 (5 bases). V lost 3 bases and J lost 0, with 15 bases in between. Per germline, CDR1 MGHRA and CDR2 YSYEKL. This CDR3 region has 16 residues. The CDR3 loop is CASSHALSGYSYEQYF. The CDR3 coding sequence is TGCGCCAGCAGCCACGCATTGAGCGGTTACTCCTACGAGCAGTACTTC.

V and J are TRBV5-4 and TRBJ2-7, with TRBD1 as a possible D gene (6 bases). CDR1 SGHNT and CDR2 YYREEE come from the germline V gene (reference sequence). Trimming removed 1 base from V and 1 base from J, with 12 bases in between. This CDR3 has 15 residues. CDR3 coding DNA: TGTGCCAGCAGCTTGCAGGGGCTATTTTCCTACGAGCAGTACTTC. As protein: CASSLQGLFSYEQYF.

The rearrangement links TRBV7-9 to TRBJ2-7, with TRBD2 matching 7 bases. Trimming at V came to 5 bases and at J to 3 bases, leaving 13 bases not matched to a gene. CDR1 is SEHNR, CDR2 FQNEAQ, per germline (reference sequence). The CDR3 spans 16 residues. CDR3 loop: CASSPGRGLSGYEQYF. In nucleotides, the CDR3 is TGTGCCAGCAGCCCGGGGAGGGGCCTATCGGGCTACGAGCAGTACTTC.

The chain links TRBV4-1 to TRBJ2-5; D is ambiguous. CDR1 and CDR2 from the germline V gene are MGHRA and YSYEKL. This CDR3 spans 14 amino acids. V was cut by 3 bases and J by 5 bases, with 13 bases left in between. The CDR3 loop reads CASSQQPRVETQYF. Written as DNA, the CDR3 is TGCGCCAGCAGCCAGCAACCAAGGGTCGAGACCCAGTACTTC.

The chain uses TRBV7-8 and TRBJ2-2, with TRBD2 identical over 8 bases. Trimming took 5 bases from V and 4 from J; bases not matched to a gene: 6. Germline assignment: CDR1 SGHVS and CDR2 FQNEAQ. The CDR3 runs to 15 residues. In DNA form, the CDR3 reads TGTGCCAGCAGCCAGGGACTAGGGAGCACCGGGGAGCTGTTTTTT. This encodes CASSQGLGSTGELFF.

This clonotype was seen ten or more times. The chain recombines TRBV12-3 or TRBV12-4 with TRBJ2-2; D is perhaps TRBD2 (5 bases). V lost 7 bases, J lost 5 bases, and 20 bases lay in between. The CDR3 is 16 residues long. This CDR3 reads CASTLRGKGSTGELFF. Written as DNA, the CDR3 is TGTGCCAGCACCCTCCGGGGTAAAGGTTCGACCGGGGAGCTGTTTTTT.

This clonotype was observed at least ten times. The J gene is TRBJ1-1, the V gene TRBV2; D perhaps matches TRBD1 (5 bases). The CDR3 runs to 13 residues. The germline V gene encodes CDR1 SNHLY and CDR2 FYNNEI. Trimming removed 8 bases from V and 1 base from J, with 11 bases in between. CDR3 loop: CASRGEGNTEAFF. The CDR3, as DNA: TGTGCCAGCCGGGGGGAGGGGAACACTGAAGCTTTCTTT.

The chain couples TRBV27 to TRBJ2-4; D is possibly TRBD1 (6 bases). The CDR3 extends over 17 amino acids. Trimming shortened V by 4 bases and J by 1 base, and 17 bases separated the two germline ends. Germline CDR1 is MNHEY and CDR2 is SMNVEV (reference sequence). The CDR3 is CASSYLTGGAAKNIQYF. For the CDR3, the DNA is TGTGCCAGCAGTTATTTGACAGGTGGGGCGGCCAAAAACATTCAGTACTTC.

This clonotype was detected ten times or more. The rearrangement links TRBV11-2 to TRBJ2-7, with D uncertain. From germline, CDR1 is SGHAT and CDR2 FQNNGV. This CDR3 spans 11 amino acids. V lost 9 bases to trimming and J lost 4 bases, with 10 bases between them. The CDR3 DNA reads as TGTGCCAGTGAAAACATGTACGAGCAGTACTTC. It yields the protein CASENMYEQYF.

This clonotype occurred a few times. This CDR3 is CASSLRGAIRGSPLHF. The CDR3 DNA reads as TGTGCCAGCAGCCTAAGGGGGGCGATTAGAGGATCACCCCTCCACTTT. The rearrangement links TRBV3-1 to TRBJ1-6, with D tentatively TRBD1 (6 bases). There are 16 residues in the CDR3. V lost 4 bases, J lost 10 bases, and 20 bases lay in between. CDR1 is LGHDT and CDR2 is YNNKEL in the germline V gene (reference sequence). Full variable domain (rest looked up from reference TRBV3-1 and TRBJ1-6): DTAVSQTPKYLVTQMGNDKSIKCEQNLGHDTMYWYKQDSKKFLKIMFSYNNKELIINETVPNRFSPKSPDKAHLNLHINSLELGDSAVYFCASSLRGAIRGSPLHFGNGTRLTVT.

This clonotype was recorded at least ten times. The chain employs TRBV7-2 and TRBJ2-3; no reliable D call. The CDR3 runs to 12 residues. The ends were cut back, 6 bases at V and 6 bases at J, with 10 bases in the middle. The germline gives CDR1 SGHTA, CDR2 FQGNSA. CDR3 sequence (DNA): TGTGCCAGCAGGTTATACTTGGATACGCAGTATTTT. It codes for CASRLYLDTQYF.

The table lists this clonotype with many counts. This sequence joins TRBV28 and TRBJ1-1, with 8 positions matching TRBD1. The CDR3 sequence is 13 residues long. Trimming removed 5 bases from V and 4 bases from J; junction bases left unmatched: 3. In germline, CDR1 is MDHEN, CDR2 SYDVKM. The CDR3 DNA is TGTGCCAGCAGTCTCAGGGGGCCCACTGAAGCTTTCTTT. Protein: CASSLRGPTEAFF.

V and J are TRBV19 and TRBJ2-7; no clear D gene. The CDR3 consists of 14 residues. Germline-derived CDR1 and CDR2 are LNHDA and SQIVND (reference sequence). V dropped 4 bases and J dropped 6 bases, with 16 bases sitting between them. The CDR3 reads CASSKTPNPGEQYF. CDR3 nucleotide sequence: TGTGCCAGTAGTAAGACCCCTAACCCAGGCGAGCAGTACTTC.

Note on this clonotype: A clone one base away is much larger, so this may be a read error. CDR3 bases: TGTGCGCCGGGCATTGAGCAGTTCTTC. Protein product: CAPGIEQFF. This chain links TRBV7-3 with TRBJ2-1; D call uncertain. This CDR3 contains 9 residues. Germline V gene data show CDR1 as SGHTA and CDR2 as FQGTGA.

In this sample, this clonotype turned up many times. V and J are TRBV3-1 and TRBJ1-1, with D unresolved. Trimming stripped 4 bases from V and 1 base from J, with 7 bases between. The germline CDR1 and CDR2 sequences are LGHDT and YNNKEL (reference sequence). The CDR3 contains 13 residues. The CDR3 loop reads CASSLYWNTEAFF. Here the CDR3 DNA reads TGTGCCAGCAGCCTTTACTGGAACACTGAAGCTTTCTTT. The full variable domain, completed using reference TRBV3-1 and TRBJ1-1, is DTAVSQTPKYLVTQMGNDKSIKCEQNLGHDTMYWYKQDSKKFLKIMFSYNNKELIINETVPNRFSPKSPDKAHLNLHINSLELGDSAVYFCASSLYWNTEAFFGQGTRLTVV.